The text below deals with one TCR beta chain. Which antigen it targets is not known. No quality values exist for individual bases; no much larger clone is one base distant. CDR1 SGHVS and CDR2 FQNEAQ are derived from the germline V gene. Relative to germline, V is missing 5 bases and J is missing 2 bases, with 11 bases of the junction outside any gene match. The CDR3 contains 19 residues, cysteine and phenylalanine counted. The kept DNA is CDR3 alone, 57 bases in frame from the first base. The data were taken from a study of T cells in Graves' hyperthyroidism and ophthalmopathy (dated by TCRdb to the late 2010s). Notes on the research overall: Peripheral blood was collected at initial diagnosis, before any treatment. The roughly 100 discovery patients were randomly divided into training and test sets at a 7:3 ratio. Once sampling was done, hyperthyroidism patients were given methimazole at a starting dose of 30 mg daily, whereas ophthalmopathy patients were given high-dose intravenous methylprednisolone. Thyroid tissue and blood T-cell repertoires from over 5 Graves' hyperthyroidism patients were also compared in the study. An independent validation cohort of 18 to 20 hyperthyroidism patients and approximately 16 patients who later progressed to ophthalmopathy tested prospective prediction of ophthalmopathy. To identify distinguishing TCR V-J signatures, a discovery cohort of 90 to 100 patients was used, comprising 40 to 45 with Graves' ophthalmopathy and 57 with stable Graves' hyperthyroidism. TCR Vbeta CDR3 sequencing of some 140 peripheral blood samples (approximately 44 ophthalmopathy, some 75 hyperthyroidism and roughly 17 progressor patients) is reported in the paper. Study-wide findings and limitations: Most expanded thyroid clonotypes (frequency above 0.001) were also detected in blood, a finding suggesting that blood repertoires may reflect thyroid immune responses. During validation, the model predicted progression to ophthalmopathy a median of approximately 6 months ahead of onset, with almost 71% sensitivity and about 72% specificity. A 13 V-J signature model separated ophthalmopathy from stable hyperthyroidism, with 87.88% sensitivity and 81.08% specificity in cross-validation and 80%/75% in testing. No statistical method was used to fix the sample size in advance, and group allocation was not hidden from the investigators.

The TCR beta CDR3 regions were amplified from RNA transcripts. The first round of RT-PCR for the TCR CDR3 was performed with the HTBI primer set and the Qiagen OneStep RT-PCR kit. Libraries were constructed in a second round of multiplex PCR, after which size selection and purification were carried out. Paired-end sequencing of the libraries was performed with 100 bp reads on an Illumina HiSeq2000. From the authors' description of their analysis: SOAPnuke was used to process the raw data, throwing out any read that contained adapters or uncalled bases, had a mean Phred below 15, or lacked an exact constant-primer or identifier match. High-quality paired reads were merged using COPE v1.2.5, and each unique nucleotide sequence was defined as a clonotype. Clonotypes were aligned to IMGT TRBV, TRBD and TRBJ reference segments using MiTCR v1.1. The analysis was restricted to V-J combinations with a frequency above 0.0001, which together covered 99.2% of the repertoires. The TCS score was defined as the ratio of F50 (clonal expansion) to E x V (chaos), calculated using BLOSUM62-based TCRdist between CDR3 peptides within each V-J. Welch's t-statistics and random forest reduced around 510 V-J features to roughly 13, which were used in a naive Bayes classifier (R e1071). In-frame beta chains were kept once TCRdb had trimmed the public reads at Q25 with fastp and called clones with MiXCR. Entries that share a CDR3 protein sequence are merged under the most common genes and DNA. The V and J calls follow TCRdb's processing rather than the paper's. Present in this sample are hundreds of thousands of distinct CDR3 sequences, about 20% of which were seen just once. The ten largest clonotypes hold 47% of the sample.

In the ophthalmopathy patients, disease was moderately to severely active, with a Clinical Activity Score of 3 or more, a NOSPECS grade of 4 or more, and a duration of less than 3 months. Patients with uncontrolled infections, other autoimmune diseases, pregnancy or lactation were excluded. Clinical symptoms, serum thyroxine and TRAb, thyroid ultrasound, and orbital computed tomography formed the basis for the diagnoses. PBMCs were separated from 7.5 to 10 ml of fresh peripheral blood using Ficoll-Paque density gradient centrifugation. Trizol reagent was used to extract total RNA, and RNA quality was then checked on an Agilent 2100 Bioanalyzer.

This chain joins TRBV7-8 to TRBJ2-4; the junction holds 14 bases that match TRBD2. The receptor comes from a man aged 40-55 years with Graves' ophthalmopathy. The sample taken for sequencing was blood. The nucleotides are TGTGCCAGCAGCCCCCTCTCTCGGACTAGCGGGGGGCCCAAAAACATTCAGTACTTC. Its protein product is CASSPLSRTSGGPKNIQYF.